The clone carrying this T cell receptor beta chain is labeled medium-sized. What it binds is not known. Only in-frame clones appear in the TCRdb table, and some are missing; sequencing was by immunoSEQ multiplex PCR. The sample lists 50,000 or so clones, approximately 80% occurring once. Germline CDR1 reads SGHRS; CDR2 reads YFSETQ. This CDR3 comprises 17 residues. Losses at the gene ends were 6 bases for V and 1 base for J; bases not matched to a gene: 14. This record comes from a study of T cell responses to AZD1222 COVID-19 vaccine. Broader study findings: Clonal diversity may have been underestimated, and the donors were mostly white British, with more females than males. There were vaccine-associated CD4 TCRs across spike, dominant at 160-218 and 743-854.

The sequence was obtained from an adult who received the AZD1222 COVID-19 vaccine. This chain joins TRBV5-1 and TRBJ2-3; the match to TRBD1 covers 7 bases. The material sequenced was peripheral blood, taken 28 days after the second AZD1222 dose. CDR3 in amino acids: CASTPGGGTRGTDTQYF. The CDR3 DNA is TGCGCCAGCACCCCAGGGGGTGGCACTCGGGGCACAGATACGCAGTATTTT.